A selection of T cell receptor beta chains follows, all from one sample in a study of blood T cell repertoires in COVID-19. The protocol was immunoSEQ multiplex PCR, while the TCRdb copy is restricted to in-frame clones and leaves out a portion. The sample contains 250,000 to 300,000 clones, 75% to 90% of which appear only once. The sequenced sample consisted of peripheral blood. The receptors stem from a woman between 40 and 55 years old who had recovered from COVID-19. CDR3s include the opening cysteine and the closing phenylalanine or tryptophan. The D gene is left open where the match is weak. For some rows the clone size is stated as once, few or many, or as a class when expanded; others skip it.

NA	TRBV19	TRBJ2-1	NA	17	TGTGCCAGTAGTAAATTGCGGGGAACGGTAACCTACAATGAGCAGTTCTTC	CASSKLRGTVTYNEQFF
NA	TRBV2	TRBJ2-1	NA	10	TGTGCCAGCAGTCGAGCTGAGCAGTTCTTC	CASSRAEQFF
NA	TRBV10-2	TRBJ1-4	NA	13	TGCGCCAGCCGGGATACAACTAATGAAAAACTGTTTTTT	CASRDTTNEKLFF
TRBD1	TRBV28	TRBJ1-2	NA	13	TGTGCCAGTTACCGGGACAGGGACTATGGCTACACCTTC	CASYRDRDYGYTF
TRBD2	TRBV2	TRBJ2-3	NA	15	TGTGCCAGCAGTGGGTGGCGGGGGGGCGCAGATACGCAGTATTTT	CASSGWRGGADTQYF
NA	TRBV27	TRBJ1-1	NA	13	TGTGCCAGCAGTGGCAGGGGGAACACTGAAGCTTTCTTT	CASSGRGNTEAFF
NA	TRBV9	TRBJ2-5	NA	14	TGTGCCAGCAGCCCAACGGTCGCCCAAGAGACCCAGTACTTC	CASSPTVAQETQYF
NA	TRBV11-2	TRBJ1-2	NA	15	TGTGCCAGCAGCCCAGCTCCAGGACAGAACTATGGCTACACCTTC	CASSPAPGQNYGYTF
TRBD1	TRBV19	TRBJ2-2	NA	15	TGTGCCAGTACCCGACAGGGATTGAACACCGGGGAGCTGTTTTTT	CASTRQGLNTGELFF
TRBD2	TRBV7-8	TRBJ2-5	NA	17	TGTGCCAGCAGCTTAGCCGGACTAGCGGGTATACAAGAGACCCAGTACTTC	CASSLAGLAGIQETQYF
TRBD1	TRBV19	TRBJ2-7	once	15	TGTGCCAGTAGTATACGGGGACAGGGGGCCTACGAGCAGTACTTC	CASSIRGQGAYEQYF
NA	TRBV19	TRBJ1-2	few	16	TGTGCCAGTAGTCCCCCTGATTTGCGGGGAGACTATGGCTACACCTTC	CASSPPDLRGDYGYTF
NA	TRBV5-1	TRBJ2-5	NA	15	TGCGCCAGCAGCTCCCCCGGCGGGATTGGAGAGACCCAGTACTTC	CASSSPGGIGETQYF
NA	TRBV28	TRBJ1-1	NA	11	TGTGCCAGCAGTTATATCACTGAAGCTTTCTTT	CASSYITEAFF
NA	TRBV5-1	TRBJ2-3	NA	15	TGCGCCAGCAGCTTGGGGCAGGGTAGCACAGATACGCAGTATTTT	CASSLGQGSTDTQYF
NA	TRBV14	TRBJ1-4	few	14	TGTGCCAGCAGCCAAGTGGGCTACAATGAAAAACTGTTTTTT	CASSQVGYNEKLFF
TRBD1	TRBV7-9	TRBJ1-1	NA	16	TGTGCCAGCACTCAACCAGAGGGACAGATGAACACTGAAGCTTTCTTT	CASTQPEGQMNTEAFF
NA	TRBV5-1	TRBJ2-5	NA	16	TGCGCCAGCAGCCCAGCAAATGGACAGTACCAAGAGACCCAGTACTTC	CASSPANGQYQETQYF
TRBD2	TRBV9	TRBJ2-5	NA	16	TGTGCCAGCGGACGACTAGCGGGAGGCCGCCAAGAGACCCAGTACTTC	CASGRLAGGRQETQYF
TRBD2	TRBV5-1	TRBJ2-1	NA	15	TGCGCCAGCAGCTTGGCAGCGGGGTACTACAATGAGCAGTTCTTC	CASSLAAGYYNEQFF
TRBD1	TRBV6-5	TRBJ2-2	NA	15	TGTGCCAGCAGAGTCGGGACAGGGAATAGCGGGGAGCTGTTTTTT	CASRVGTGNSGELFF
NA	TRBV6-5	TRBJ2-2	NA	16	TGTGCCAGCAGTTACGAGGCGTCGGGGGTTACCGGGGAGCTGTTTTTT	CASSYEASGVTGELFF
NA	TRBV12-3/TRBV12-4	TRBJ2-3	once	13	TGTGCCAGCAGTTTACGTGGTTCCGGTACGCAGTATTTT	CASSLRGSGTQYF
NA	TRBV27	TRBJ2-3	NA	13	TGTGCCAGCCGGGACTTTTCGACGGATACGCAGTATTTT	CASRDFSTDTQYF
NA	TRBV7-2	TRBJ1-1	NA	13	TGTGCCAGCAGCTCACAGGGGAACACTGAAGCTTTCTTT	CASSSQGNTEAFF
NA	TRBV19	TRBJ2-2	NA	14	TGTGCCAGTAGTATAGCTGTAAACACCGGGGAGCTGTTTTTT	CASSIAVNTGELFF
TRBD2	TRBV4-1	TRBJ2-7	once	14	TGCGCCAGCAGCCCGGCGGGGGGTCGCTACGAGCAGTACTTC	CASSPAGGRYEQYF
NA	TRBV7-2	TRBJ2-3	NA	12	TGTGCCAGCAGCTTAGGAGAAGATACGCAGTATTTT	CASSLGEDTQYF
TRBD2	TRBV14	TRBJ2-5	NA	14	TGTGCCAGCAGCCCGCGGGAGGGCTGGGAGACCCAGTACTTC	CASSPREGWETQYF
TRBD1	TRBV10-3	TRBJ1-1	NA	14	TGTGCCATCACCCGACAGGGTTTAAACACTGAAGCTTTCTTT	CAITRQGLNTEAFF
NA	TRBV28	TRBJ1-1	NA	12	TGTGCCAGCAGTCTCCTACAGACCGAAGCTTTCTTT	CASSLLQTEAFF
TRBD2	TRBV12-5	TRBJ2-1	NA	16	TGTGCTAGTGGTCCCATGACTAGCGGGAGTTTGGATGAGCAGTTCTTC	CASGPMTSGSLDEQFF
NA	TRBV11-2	TRBJ1-6	NA	14	TGTGCCAGCAGCTTATGGACAAATAATTCACCCCTCCACTTT	CASSLWTNNSPLHF
TRBD1	TRBV29-1	TRBJ1-1	NA	14	TGCAGCGTTGTGACCTGGGACAGGAACACTGAAGCTTTCTTT	CSVVTWDRNTEAFF
TRBD1	TRBV5-4	TRBJ2-7	NA	17	TGTGCCAGCAGCTACAGTAAAAGGGACAGGGTGACCTACGAGCAGTACTTC	CASSYSKRDRVTYEQYF
NA	TRBV4-1	TRBJ1-1	NA	14	TGCGCCAGCAGCCCCTGGACAGCGAACACTGAAGCTTTCTTT	CASSPWTANTEAFF
NA	TRBV5-1	TRBJ1-1	NA	14	TGCGCCAGCAGCTTGGACAGGAGGAACACTGAAGCTTTCTTT	CASSLDRRNTEAFF
NA	TRBV25-1	TRBJ1-2	NA	16	TGTGCCAGCAGTTCCCGGACAGCCGGAGCGAACTATGGCTACACCTTC	CASSSRTAGANYGYTF
NA	TRBV28	TRBJ2-2	NA	13	TGTGCCAGCAATTTCAGGGGGGCCGGGGAGCTGTTTTTT	CASNFRGAGELFF
NA	TRBV19	TRBJ2-1	NA	11	TGTGCCTCCAATACAGGCAAAGAGCAGTTCTTC	CASNTGKEQFF
NA	TRBV2	TRBJ1-2	NA	13	TGTGCCAGCAGTGAAGCGCGGCCCTCAGGCTACACCTTC	CASSEARPSGYTF
TRBD2	TRBV5-4	TRBJ2-1	NA	17	TGTGCCAGCAGCTTAGGTCAAAGGGGCGGGAGTTCCAATGAGCAGTTCTTC	CASSLGQRGGSSNEQFF
TRBD2	TRBV4-1	TRBJ2-1	NA	16	TGCGCCAGCAGCTCAACCGGGACTAGCGTAATCAATGAGCAGTTCTTC	CASSSTGTSVINEQFF
TRBD1	TRBV7-9	TRBJ2-2	NA	16	TGTGCCAGCAGCTTAGCCCGGACAGGGTACACCGGGGAGCTGTTTTTT	CASSLARTGYTGELFF
NA	TRBV4-1	TRBJ2-2	NA	18	TGCGCCAGCAGCCAAGAAAAGCCCGGACAGATTAACACCGGGGAGCTGTTTTTT	CASSQEKPGQINTGELFF
NA	TRBV4-1	TRBJ1-5	few	16	TGCGCCAGCAGCCAAGTCGCGGGCAAGGCCAATCAGCCCCAGCATTTT	CASSQVAGKANQPQHF